This is a list of T cell receptor beta chains from one sample in a study of response to subunit inactivated influenza vaccine. Via MiXCR, TCRdb re-called the RT-PCR reads, giving one row per CDR3 protein. The sample contains some 520,000 distinct CDR3 sequences, more than 15% of which appear only once. The sample was CD4+ T cells sorted from PBMCs, taken roughly 24 months after vaccination. The receptors were gathered from a man aged 45-69 years who received an inactivated influenza vaccine. Each CDR3 is given with its conserved first and last residue. The D gene is left open where the match is weak. Size is stated for part of the rows, as once, few or many counts, or as a class when the clone is expanded.

j_call,d_call,clone_size,v_call,cdr3_aa,cdr3_nt
TRBJ2-1,NA,few,TRBV5-5,CASSLIPRYNEQFF,TGTGCCAGCAGCTTGATCCCGCGGTACAATGAGCAGTTCTTC
TRBJ2-7,TRBD2,few,TRBV6-2/TRBV6-3,CASSPSGSPPEQYF,TGTGCCAGCAGTCCTAGCGGGAGCCCTCCCGAGCAGTACTTC
TRBJ2-1,TRBD2,NA,TRBV5-5,CASSLTSGANNEQFF,TGTGCCAGCAGCCTAACTAGCGGGGCGAACAATGAGCAGTTCTTC
TRBJ1-1,TRBD1,many,TRBV20-1,CSAERTGVGGAEAFF,TGCAGTGCGGAGCGGACAGGGGTCGGCGGCGCTGAAGCTTTCTTT
TRBJ2-7,NA,NA,TRBV7-2,CASSPPGLLNSYEQYF,TGTGCCAGCAGCCCGCCGGGACTCCTAAACTCCTACGAGCAGTACTTC
TRBJ1-2,NA,NA,TRBV5-1,CASSQTAGKGYGYTF,TGCGCCAGCAGCCAGACAGCGGGAAAGGGGTATGGCTACACCTTC
TRBJ2-4,NA,few,TRBV29-1,CSVGGIAKNIQYF,TGCAGCGTTGGTGGGATAGCCAAAAACATTCAGTACTTC
TRBJ2-1,TRBD2,NA,TRBV2,CASNAGTSSYNEQFF,TGTGCCAGTAACGCCGGGACTAGTTCCTACAATGAGCAGTTCTTC
TRBJ2-3,NA,NA,TRBV4-3,CASSPGTSARSSTDTQYF,TGCGCCAGCAGCCCAGGGACCTCCGCGAGATCAAGCACAGATACGCAGTATTTT
TRBJ1-5,TRBD1,few,TRBV6-2/TRBV6-3,CASSGTGGRQPQHF,TGTGCCAGCAGTGGGACAGGGGGACGTCAGCCCCAGCATTTT
TRBJ1-6,NA,many,TRBV7-9,CASSSKLGREGHSPLHF,TGTGCCAGCAGCTCCAAACTCGGGAGGGAGGGTCATTCACCCCTCCACTTT
TRBJ2-7,TRBD1,NA,TRBV3-1,CASSARDRASEQYF,TGTGCCAGCAGCGCCCGGGACAGGGCTTCCGAGCAGTACTTC
TRBJ2-3,TRBD2,NA,TRBV28,CASSGGWSTDTQYF,TGTGCCAGCTCCGGGGGGTGGTCCACAGATACGCAGTATTTT
TRBJ1-5,NA,NA,TRBV4-2,CASSQDGSNQPQHF,TGTGCCAGCAGCCAAGATGGTAGCAATCAGCCCCAGCATTTT